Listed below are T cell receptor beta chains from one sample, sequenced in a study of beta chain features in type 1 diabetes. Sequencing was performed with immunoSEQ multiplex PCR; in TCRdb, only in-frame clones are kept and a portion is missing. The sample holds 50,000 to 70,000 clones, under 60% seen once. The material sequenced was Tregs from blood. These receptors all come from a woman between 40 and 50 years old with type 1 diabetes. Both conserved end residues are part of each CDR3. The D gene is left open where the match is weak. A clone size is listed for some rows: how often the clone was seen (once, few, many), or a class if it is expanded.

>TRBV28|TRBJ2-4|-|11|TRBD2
TGTGTCGTCTCGGGGGGAGACATTCAGTACTTC
CVVSGGDIQYF
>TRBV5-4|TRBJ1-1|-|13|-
TGTGCCAGCAGCTTGGGGTGGGCCACTGAAGCTTTCTTT
CASSLGWATEAFF
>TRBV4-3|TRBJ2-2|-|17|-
TGCGCCAGCAGCCACGATTGGACAGGGAGGGGAACCGGGGAGCTGTTTTTT
CASSHDWTGRGTGELFF
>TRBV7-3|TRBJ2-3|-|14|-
TGTGCCAGCAGCTTACGGACTGGCGATTTACTGCAGTATTTT
CASSLRTGDLLQYF
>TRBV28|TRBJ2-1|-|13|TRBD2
TGTGCCAGCGAGAGCGGGGGGGGCACTGAGCAGTTCTTC
CASESGGGTEQFF
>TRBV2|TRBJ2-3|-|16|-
TGTGCCAGCAGCCCTGACAGGACAAGAAGCACAGATACGCAGTATTTT
CASSPDRTRSTDTQYF
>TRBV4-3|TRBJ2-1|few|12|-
TGCGCCAGCAGCCAAGAGGGGGGTGGGCAGTTCTTC
CASSQEGGGQFF
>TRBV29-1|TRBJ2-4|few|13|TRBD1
TGCAGCGTTCTGACAGGGGGCAAGTACATTCAGTACTTC
CSVLTGGKYIQYF
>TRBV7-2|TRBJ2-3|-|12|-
TGTGCCAGCAGCTTACAGGGTTTTACGCAGTATTTT
CASSLQGFTQYF
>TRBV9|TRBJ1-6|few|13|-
TGTGCCAGCAGCGTAGCTGTCGATTCACCCCTCCACTTT
CASSVAVDSPLHF
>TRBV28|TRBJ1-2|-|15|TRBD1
TGTGCCAGCAGTCGGCGGACAGGGGGCTTCTATGGCTACACCTTC
CASSRRTGGFYGYTF
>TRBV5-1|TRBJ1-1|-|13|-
TGCGCCAGCAGCTTGTCTGTGAACACTGAAGCTTTCTTT
CASSLSVNTEAFF
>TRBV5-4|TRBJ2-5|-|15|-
TGTGCCAGCAGCTTCGGGCCGTGGGGCGAAGAGACCCAGTACTTC
CASSFGPWGEETQYF
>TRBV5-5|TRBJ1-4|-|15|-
TGTGCCAGCAGCTTGGAAGCTGCAACTAATGAAAAACTGTTTTTT
CASSLEAATNEKLFF
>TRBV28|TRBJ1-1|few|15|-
TGTGCCAGCAGTTATCCCCGGGGGATAGGCACTGAAGCTTTCTTT
CASSYPRGIGTEAFF
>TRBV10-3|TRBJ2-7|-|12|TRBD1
TGTGCCATCGGCGGGGACAGGAACGAGCAGTACTTC
CAIGGDRNEQYF
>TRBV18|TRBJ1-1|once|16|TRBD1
TGTGCCAGCTCACCGGGGACAGGCCGTGGGAGAACTGAAGCTTTCTTT
CASSPGTGRGRTEAFF
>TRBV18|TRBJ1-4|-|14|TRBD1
TGTGCCAGCTCACCGACAGGGAGTAATGAAAAACTGTTTTTT
CASSPTGSNEKLFF
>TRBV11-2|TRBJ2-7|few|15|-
TGTGCCAGCAGCTGGGAGAGGAACAGGGCCTACGAGCAGTACTTC
CASSWERNRAYEQYF
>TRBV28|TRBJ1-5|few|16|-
TGTGCCAGCAGTTTATGGGCGGGGACGGGCAATCAGCCCCAGCATTTT
CASSLWAGTGNQPQHF
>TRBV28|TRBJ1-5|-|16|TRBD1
TGTGCCAGCAGTTTTAGGACAGGGGATATCTATCAGCCCCAGCATTTT
CASSFRTGDIYQPQHF
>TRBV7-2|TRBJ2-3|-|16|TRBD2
TGTGCCAGCAGCCCTTGGGGCAGCGGGAGTGCAGATACGCAGTATTTT
CASSPWGSGSADTQYF
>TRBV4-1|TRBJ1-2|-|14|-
TGCGCCAGCAGCCAACCCCGGGAGGTGGGTGGCTACACCTTC
CASSQPREVGGYTF
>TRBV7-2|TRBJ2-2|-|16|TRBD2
TGTGCCAGCAGCTATGAGGGCGGGGGGGAGGCCGGGGAGCTGTTTTTT
CASSYEGGGEAGELFF
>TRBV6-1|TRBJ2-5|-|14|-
TGTGCCAGCAGTGGAGGAGGGCTCCAAGAGACCCAGTACTTC
CASSGGGLQETQYF
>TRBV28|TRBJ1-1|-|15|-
TGTGCCAGCAGTTTCCCAACAGGGATGAACACTGAAGCTTTCTTT
CASSFPTGMNTEAFF
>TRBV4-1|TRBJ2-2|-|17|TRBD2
TGCGCCAGCAGCCAGATGATAACTAGCGCTGGGACCGGGGAGCTGTTTTTT
CASSQMITSAGTGELFF
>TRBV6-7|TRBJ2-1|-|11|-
TGTGCCAGCAGTTACCCCGCAGAGGAGTTCTTC
CASSYPAEEFF
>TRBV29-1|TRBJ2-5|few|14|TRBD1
TGCAGCGTTGATGACAGGGGGCTAGGGGAGACCCAGTACTTC
CSVDDRGLGETQYF
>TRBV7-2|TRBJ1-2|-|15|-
TGTGCCAGCAGCCCGCTCGAGTCTTATAACTATGGCTACACCTTC
CASSPLESYNYGYTF
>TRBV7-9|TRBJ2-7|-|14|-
TGTGCCAGCAGCTTAGAATCGCGGGCCTCCGAGCAGTACTTC
CASSLESRASEQYF
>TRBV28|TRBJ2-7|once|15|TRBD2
TGTGCCAGCAGCCAGAGCGGGAGGGGGCTTCGCGAGCAGTACTTC
CASSQSGRGLREQYF
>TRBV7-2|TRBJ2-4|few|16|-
TGCGCCAGCAGCCCCGGCTTTGGGCTAGCCAAAAACATTCAGTACTTC
CASSPGFGLAKNIQYF
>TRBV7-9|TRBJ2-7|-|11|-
TGTAGTGCAGGGGAATCCTACGAGCAGTACTTC
CSAGESYEQYF
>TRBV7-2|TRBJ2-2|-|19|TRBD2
TGTGCCAGCAGCCCTAAAGGACTAGCGGGAACGGCGGGCACCGGGGAGCTGTTTTTT
CASSPKGLAGTAGTGELFF
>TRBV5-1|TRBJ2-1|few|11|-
TGCGCCAGCAGCTTGGCCCGGGAGCAGTTCTTC
CASSLAREQFF
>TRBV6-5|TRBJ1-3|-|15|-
TGTGCCAGCAAATCCGGGAGGCGCTCTGGAAACACCATATATTTT
CASKSGRRSGNTIYF
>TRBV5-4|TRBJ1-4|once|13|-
TGTGCCAGCAGCTTGCAAGGAGGCGAAAAACTGTTTTTT
CASSLQGGEKLFF
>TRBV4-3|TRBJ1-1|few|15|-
TGCGCCAGCAGCCAGGCGCAGGGTTTCAACACTGAAGCTTTCTTT
CASSQAQGFNTEAFF
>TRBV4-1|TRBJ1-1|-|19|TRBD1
TGCGCCAGCAGCCAAGATTTTAGGGGGCTGTGGTTTTCGGACACTGAAGCTTTCTTT
CASSQDFRGLWFSDTEAFF
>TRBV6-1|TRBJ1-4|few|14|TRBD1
TGTGCCAGCAGAGACAGGGAGGAGGGAGAAAAACTGTTTTTT
CASRDREEGEKLFF
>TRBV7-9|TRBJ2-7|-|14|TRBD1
TGTGCCAGCAGCTTGAAGGGCAGGGGGCGCGAGCAGTACTTC
CASSLKGRGREQYF
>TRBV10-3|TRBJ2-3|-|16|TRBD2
TGTGCCATCAGTGGGACTAGCGGGGGGGCCATAGATACGCAGTATTTT
CAISGTSGGAIDTQYF
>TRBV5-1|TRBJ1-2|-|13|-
TGCGCCAGCAGCCAAAGTCGGGACTTCCCAAACACCTTC
CASSQSRDFPNTF
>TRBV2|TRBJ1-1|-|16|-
TGTGCCAGCAGTGAAGCGCTAGGTATAGGGAACACTGAAGCTTTCTTT
CASSEALGIGNTEAFF
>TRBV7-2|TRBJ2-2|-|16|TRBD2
TGTGCCAGCAGCAAACTAGCGGGGGGGAACGTCGGGGAGCTGTTTTTT
CASSKLAGGNVGELFF
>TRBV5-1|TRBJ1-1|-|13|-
TGCGCCACTAAGCCCGCCCCAAACACTGAAGCTTTCTTT
CATKPAPNTEAFF
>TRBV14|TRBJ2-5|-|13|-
TGTGCCAGCAGCCCCCAGTCCGAAGAGACCCAGTACTTC
CASSPQSEETQYF
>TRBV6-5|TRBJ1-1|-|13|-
TGTGCCAGCAGCCCCCCTCAGGGGACTGAAGCTTTCTTT
CASSPPQGTEAFF
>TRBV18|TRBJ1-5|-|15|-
TGTGCCAGCTCACCAGGGGCCGGCCCTAATCAGCCCCAGCATTTT
CASSPGAGPNQPQHF
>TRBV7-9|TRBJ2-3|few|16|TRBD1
TGTGCCAGCACCACTCCGGGACAGGGTAACACAGATACGCAGTATTTT
CASTTPGQGNTDTQYF
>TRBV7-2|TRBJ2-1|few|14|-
TGTGCCACAGTCCGGGGAGGCTCCTACAATGAGCAGTTCTTC
CATVRGGSYNEQFF
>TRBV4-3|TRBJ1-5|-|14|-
TGCGCCAGCAGCCAAGAAGGAGGGGAACAGCCCCAGCATTTT
CASSQEGGEQPQHF